A single sample gave rise to the 9 T cell receptor beta chains below, sequenced in a study of T cell repertoires in cytomegalovirus infection. One entry per CDR3 protein results from TCRdb running MiXCR on the reads. Of 200,000 or so distinct CDR3 sequences in the sample, under 30% were seen once. Material: PBMCs. These receptors were collected from a human donor in good health (CMV status not recorded). Some clones in this sample may be carry-over from other donors' samples.

The chain uses TRBV29-1 and TRBJ1-2, with TRBD1 matching over 9 bases. The trim removed 6 bases at V and 3 bases at J, leaving 11 bases unmatched. The CDR3 spans 15 residues. Germline V gives CDR1 SQVTM, CDR2 ANQGSEA. The DNA for the CDR3 is TGCAGCGTACCTCCGGGACAGGGAATCGACTATGGCTACACCTTC. It is translated as CSVPPGQGIDYGYTF.

This clonotype appeared many times. The rearrangement uses TRBV7-2 and TRBJ1-4; maybe TRBD1 (5 bases). V lost 0 bases and J lost 8, with 16 bases in between. This CDR3 comprises 16 residues. Germline assignment: CDR1 SGHTA and CDR2 FQGNSA. Here the CDR3 reads CASSLAGEGAGEKLFF. In DNA, the CDR3 is TGTGCCAGCAGCTTAGCGGGGGAGGGCGCAGGAGAAAAACTGTTTTTT.

V gene TRBV6-1 combines with J gene TRBJ2-7, with D possibly being TRBD1 (5 bases). The CDR3 sequence is 12 residues long. The V end was cut by 6 bases, the J end by 5 bases, with 11 bases between. Germline V lookup: CDR1 MNHNS, CDR2 SASEGT. CDR3 nucleotide sequence: TGTGCCAGCAGGCAGGGTTTGGACGAGCAGTACTTC. It specifies CASRQGLDEQYF.

This clonotype was seen a few times. The chain carries TRBV6-2 or TRBV6-3 and TRBJ2-3, with 9 bases that match TRBD1. The CDR3 extends over 15 amino acids. The germline CDR1 and CDR2 sequences are MNHEY and SVGEGT. Trimming removed 5 bases from V and 4 bases from J; junction bases left unmatched: 7. The CDR3 region has the DNA TGTGCCAGCAGTCGGGACAGGGAGGATTCAGATACGCAGTATTTT. Translation gives CASSRDREDSDTQYF.

The chain links TRBV19 to TRBJ2-7; TRBD1 agrees at 7 bases. V shed 8 bases, J shed 4 bases, and the junction held 14 bases outside the gene matches. This CDR3 contains 15 residues. Germline V gives CDR1 LNHDA, CDR2 SQIVND (reference sequence). As DNA, the CDR3 is TGTGCCAGTGGGCCCAACAGGGGCGGCACTTACGAGCAGTACTTC. This gives the protein CASGPNRGGTYEQYF. Full variable domain (remainder filled in from reference TRBV19 and TRBJ2-7): DGGITQSPKYLFRKEGQNVTLSCEQNLNHDAMYWYRQDPGQGLRLIYYSQIVNDFQKGDIAEGYSVSREKKESFPLTVTSAQKNPTAFYLCASGPNRGGTYEQYFGPGTRLTVT.

V usage is TRBV5-1 and J usage is TRBJ1-5, with a possible D match to TRBD1 (5 bases). Deletions cut 3 bases from V and 5 bases from J, with 15 bases between. Germline loops: CDR1 SGHRS, CDR2 YFSETQ. The CDR3 extends over 15 amino acids. This chain's CDR3 is CASSSEGTSDQPQHF. As DNA, the CDR3 is TGCGCCAGCAGCTCAGAAGGGACTTCCGATCAGCCCCAGCATTTT.

In regard to this clonotype: This may come from a read error, since a much larger clone is one base off. This chain uses TRBV7-9 with TRBJ2-1; 9 bases map to TRBD1. This CDR3 comprises 14 residues. Per the germline V gene, CDR1 is SEHNR and CDR2 is FQNEAQ (reference sequence). This CDR3 is CACSFVQGAEEQFF. For the CDR3, the DNA is TGTGCCTGCAGCTTTGTACAGGGGGCAGAGGAGCAGTTCTTC.

This chain uses TRBV7-2 with TRBJ1-2; possible D gene TRBD1, 5 bases. CDR3 length equals 16 residues. V was clipped by 5 bases and J by 8 bases, with 24 bases between them. Germline V gene data show CDR1 as SGHTA and CDR2 as FQGNSA. The CDR3 region is CASSLGGTASQDGYTF. In nucleotides, the CDR3 is TGTGCCAGCAGCCTGGGGGGAACGGCGAGTCAAGACGGCTACACCTTC.

This clonotype was seen a few times. For the CDR3, the DNA is TGCAGTGCTAGAGGCCAGGGAGATTACAATGAGCAGTTCTTC. This encodes CSARGQGDYNEQFF. The rearrangement links TRBV20-1 to TRBJ2-1; either TRBD1 or TRBD2 may supply D (5 bases each). The CDR3 totals 14 residues. Germline V gene data show CDR1 as DFQATT and CDR2 as SNEGSKA (reference sequence). Trimming took 1 base from V and 4 from J, leaving 11 bases between them.